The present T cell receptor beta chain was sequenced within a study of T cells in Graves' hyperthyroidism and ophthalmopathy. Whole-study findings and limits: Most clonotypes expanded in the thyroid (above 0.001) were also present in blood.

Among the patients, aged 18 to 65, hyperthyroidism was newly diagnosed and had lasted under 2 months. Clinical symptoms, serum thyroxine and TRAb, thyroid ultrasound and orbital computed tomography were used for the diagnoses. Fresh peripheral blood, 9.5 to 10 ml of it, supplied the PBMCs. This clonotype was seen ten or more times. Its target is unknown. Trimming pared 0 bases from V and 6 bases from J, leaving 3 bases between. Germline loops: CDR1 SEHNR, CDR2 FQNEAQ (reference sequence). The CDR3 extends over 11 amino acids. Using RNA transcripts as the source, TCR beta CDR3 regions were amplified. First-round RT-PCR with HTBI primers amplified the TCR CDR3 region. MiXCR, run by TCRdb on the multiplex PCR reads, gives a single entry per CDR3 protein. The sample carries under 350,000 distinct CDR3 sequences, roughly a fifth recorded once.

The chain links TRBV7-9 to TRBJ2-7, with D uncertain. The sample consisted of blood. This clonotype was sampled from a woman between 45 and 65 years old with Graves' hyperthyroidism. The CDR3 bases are TGTGCCAGCAGCTTAGCAGGCGAGCAGTACTTC. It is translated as CASSLAGEQYF.